This entry concerns a single T cell receptor beta chain. The data originate from a study of blood T cells in healthy people across ages. A sample-barcoded 5' primer and a J-beta primer mix were used in a second PCR of about 7 to 12 cycles. Every molecule of cDNA carried a tag from a template-switch adaptor with 12 random nucleotides. MiXCR, run by TCRdb on the 5' RACE reads, gives a single entry per CDR3 protein. Here the sample spans around 940,000 distinct CDR3 sequences, about 51% being singletons. CDR1 ENHRY and CDR2 SYGVKD come from the germline V gene. This CDR3 comprises 15 residues. The V and J ends lost 2 bases and 5 bases, in that order; junction bases with no gene match: 5.

This sequence was found in a woman aged 55 to 70 in good health. Sequenced input: blood. The rearrangement joins TRBV10-3 to TRBJ2-2; 7 nucleotides agree with TRBD1. CDR3 amino acids: CAISEATGETGELFF. The CDR3 DNA is TGTGCCATCAGTGAGGCAACAGGGGAGACCGGGGAGCTGTTTTTT.